This T cell receptor beta chain came from a study of blood T cell repertoires in COVID-19. The Seattle patients joined while their infection was active and were tracked longitudinally afterward. Using immunoSEQ multiplex PCR, the repertoire was profiled, and TCRdb retains in-frame clones only, with some absent. The sample carries roughly 45,000 clones, approximately 93% recorded once. Only a few counts were recorded for this clone. The CDR3 runs 15 residues. V shed 5 bases and J shed 3 bases, with 16 bases lying between them. Germline V gene sequence: CDR1 SGHTA, CDR2 FQGTGA. The gene calls are TRBV7-3 and TRBJ1-1; D may be TRBD1 (5 bases). This TCR was recovered from a man aged 60-69 years with COVID-19, enrolled during active disease. Sequenced sample: peripheral blood. CDR3 sequence: CASSPGGARYTEAFF. CDR3 bases: TGTGCCAGCAGCCCTGGCGGGGCGCGATACACTGAAGCTTTCTTT.